Below, one T cell receptor beta chain is given with its context. As yet, its antigen is unknown. Clones were read by immunoSEQ multiplex PCR, and TCRdb kept only the in-frame ones, dropping some. This sample has 150,000 to 200,000 clones, with around 93% found just once. Trimming cost V 5 bases and J 1 base, with 5 bases left between them. This CDR3 region has 12 residues. These data come from a study of T cell responses to AZD1222 COVID-19 vaccine. General study results and limits: Only six or seven AZD1222 recipients tested seropositive at baseline. In all cases, repertoires were sampled only after the peak T cell response. Clonal diversity may have been underestimated in mostly white British donors.

The V call is TRBV12-3 or TRBV12-4, the J call TRBJ1-1; D is unclear. The sample in question was peripheral blood, obtained on day 0 of AZD1222 vaccination. The TCR comes from an adult in good health. CDR3: CASSIENTEAFF. The CDR3 DNA is TGTGCCAGCAGTATAGAGAACACTGAAGCTTTCTTT.